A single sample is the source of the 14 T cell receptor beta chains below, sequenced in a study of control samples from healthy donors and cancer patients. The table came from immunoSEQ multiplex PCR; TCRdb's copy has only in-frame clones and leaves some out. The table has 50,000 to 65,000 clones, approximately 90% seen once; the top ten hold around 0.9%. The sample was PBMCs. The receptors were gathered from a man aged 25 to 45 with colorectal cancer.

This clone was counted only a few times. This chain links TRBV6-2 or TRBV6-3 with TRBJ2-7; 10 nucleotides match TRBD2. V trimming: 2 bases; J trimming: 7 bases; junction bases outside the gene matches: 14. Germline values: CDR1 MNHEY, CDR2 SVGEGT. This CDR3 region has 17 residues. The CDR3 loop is CASSYDYPAGGPSEQYV. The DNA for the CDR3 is TGTGCCAGCAGTTACGATTACCCAGCGGGGGGGCCGAGTGAGCAGTACGTC.

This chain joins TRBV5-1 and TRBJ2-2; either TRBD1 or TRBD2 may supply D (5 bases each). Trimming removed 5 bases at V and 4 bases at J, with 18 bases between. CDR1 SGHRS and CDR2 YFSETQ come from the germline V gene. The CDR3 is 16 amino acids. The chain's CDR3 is CASSYAAVGVTGELFF. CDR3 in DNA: TGCGCCAGCAGTTATGCAGCCGTGGGGGTCACCGGGGAGCTGTTTTTT.

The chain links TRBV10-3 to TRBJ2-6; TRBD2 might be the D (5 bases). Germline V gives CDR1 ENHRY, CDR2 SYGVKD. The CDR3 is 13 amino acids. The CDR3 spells CGSWTGGANVLTF. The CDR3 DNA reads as TGTGGTTCATGGACTGGTGGGGCCAACGTCCTGACTTTC.

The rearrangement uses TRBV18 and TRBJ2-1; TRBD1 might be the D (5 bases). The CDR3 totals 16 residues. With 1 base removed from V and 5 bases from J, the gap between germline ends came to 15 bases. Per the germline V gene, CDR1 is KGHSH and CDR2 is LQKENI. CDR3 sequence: CASSPLVFQGDNEQFF. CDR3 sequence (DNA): TGTGCCAGCTCACCACTTGTCTTCCAAGGGGACAATGAGCAGTTCTTC. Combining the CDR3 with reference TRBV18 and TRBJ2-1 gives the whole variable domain NAGVMQNPRHLVRRRGQEARLRCSPMKGHSHVYWYRQLPEEGLKFMVYLQKENIIDESGMPKERFSAEFPKEGPSILRIQQVVRGDSAAYFCASSPLVFQGDNEQFFGPGTRLTVL.

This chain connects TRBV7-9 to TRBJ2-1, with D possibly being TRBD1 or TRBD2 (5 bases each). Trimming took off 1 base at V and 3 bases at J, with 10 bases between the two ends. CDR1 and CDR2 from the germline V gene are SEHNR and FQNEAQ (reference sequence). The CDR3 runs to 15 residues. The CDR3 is CASSLGGAVYNEQFF. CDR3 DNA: TGTGCCAGCAGCTTAGGAGGGGCAGTCTACAATGAGCAGTTCTTC.

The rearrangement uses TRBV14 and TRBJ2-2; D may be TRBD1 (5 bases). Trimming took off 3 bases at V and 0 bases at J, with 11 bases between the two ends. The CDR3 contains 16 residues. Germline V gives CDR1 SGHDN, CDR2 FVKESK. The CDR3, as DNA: TGTGCCAGCAGCCAGATGGGGCTAGCGAACACCGGGGAGCTGTTTTTT. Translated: CASSQMGLANTGELFF. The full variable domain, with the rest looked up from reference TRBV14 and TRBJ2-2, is EAGVTQFPSHSVIEKGQTVTLRCDPISGHDNLYWYRRVMGKEIKFLLHFVKESKQDESGMPNNRFLAERTGGTYSTLKVQPAELEDSGVYFCASSQMGLANTGELFFGEGSRLTVL.

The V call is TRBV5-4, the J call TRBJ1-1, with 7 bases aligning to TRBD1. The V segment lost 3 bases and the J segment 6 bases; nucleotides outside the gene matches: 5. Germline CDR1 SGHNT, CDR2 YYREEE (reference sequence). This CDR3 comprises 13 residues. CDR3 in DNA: TGTGCCAGCAGCTCCGGACAGGCCCCTGAAGCTTTCTTT. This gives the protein CASSSGQAPEAFF.

This CDR3 is CASSPGTGNQPQHF. The CDR3 DNA follows: TGCGCCAGCAGCCCGGGGACAGGGAATCAGCCCCAGCATTTT. The rearrangement joins TRBV5-1 to TRBJ1-5, with 9 nucleotides matching TRBD1. The CDR3 consists of 14 residues. V trimming: 4 bases; J trimming: 4 bases; junction bases outside the gene matches: 3. From germline, CDR1 is SGHRS and CDR2 YFSETQ.

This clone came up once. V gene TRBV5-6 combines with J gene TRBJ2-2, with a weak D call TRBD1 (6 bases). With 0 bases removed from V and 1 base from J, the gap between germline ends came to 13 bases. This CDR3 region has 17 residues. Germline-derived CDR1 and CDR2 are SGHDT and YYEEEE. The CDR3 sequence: CASSLGPTGLNTGELFF. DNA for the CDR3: TGTGCCAGCAGCTTGGGACCCACAGGGTTGAACACCGGGGAGCTGTTTTTT.

The CDR3 reads CAWSRQGAKEQFF. As DNA, the CDR3 is TGTGCCTGGAGTCGCCAGGGGGCAAAGGAGCAGTTCTTC. J is TRBJ2-1 and V is TRBV30; 8 bases line up with TRBD1. Germline CDR1 is GTSNPN and CDR2 is SVGIG (reference sequence). J gave up 10 bases and V 2 bases, and 7 bases lay outside the gene matches. CDR3 length: 13 residues.

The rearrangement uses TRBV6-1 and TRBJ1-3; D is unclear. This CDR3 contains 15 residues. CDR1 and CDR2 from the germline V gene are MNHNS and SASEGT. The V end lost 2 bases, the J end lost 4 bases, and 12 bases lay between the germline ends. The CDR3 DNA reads TGTGCCAGCAGTGAACCGAGAACTGGAGGAAACACCATATATTTT. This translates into CASSEPRTGGNTIYF.

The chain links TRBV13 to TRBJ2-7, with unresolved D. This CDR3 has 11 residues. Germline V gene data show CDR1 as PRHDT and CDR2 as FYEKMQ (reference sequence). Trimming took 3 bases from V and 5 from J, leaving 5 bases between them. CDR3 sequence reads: CASSFQNEQYF. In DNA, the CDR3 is TGTGCCAGCAGCTTCCAAAACGAGCAGTACTTC.

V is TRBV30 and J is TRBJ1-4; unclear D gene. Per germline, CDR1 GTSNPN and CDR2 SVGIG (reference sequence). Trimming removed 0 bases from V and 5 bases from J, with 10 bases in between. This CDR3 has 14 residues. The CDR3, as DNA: TGTGCCTGGAGTGTACCCGGCGCGAATGAAAAACTGTTTTTT. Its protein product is CAWSVPGANEKLFF.

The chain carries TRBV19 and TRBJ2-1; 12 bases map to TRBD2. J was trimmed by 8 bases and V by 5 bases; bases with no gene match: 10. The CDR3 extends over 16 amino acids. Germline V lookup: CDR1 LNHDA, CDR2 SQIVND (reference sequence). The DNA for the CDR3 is TGTGCCAGTAGTCCCCGACTAGCGGGGGCCACATATGAGCAGTTCTTC. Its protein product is CASSPRLAGATYEQFF. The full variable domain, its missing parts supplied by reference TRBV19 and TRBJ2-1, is DGGITQSPKYLFRKEGQNVTLSCEQNLNHDAMYWYRQDPGQGLRLIYYSQIVNDFQKGDIAEGYSVSREKKESFPLTVTSAQKNPTAFYLCASSPRLAGATYEQFFGPGTRLTVL.